Listed below are T cell receptor beta chains from one sample, sequenced in a study. TCRdb used MiXCR to reprocess the 5' RACE reads, holding one entry per CDR3 protein. In the table there are about 32,000 distinct CDR3 sequences, 24% of which are singletons. The sequenced sample was memory CD4+ T cells sorted from blood. The receptors here all came from a female donor with breast cancer. Each CDR3 is given without its conserved first and last residue.

j_call,v_call,cdr3_aa
TRBJ2-3,TRBV7-3,ASSPIVSDTQY
TRBJ2-2,TRBV4-3,ASSGLADNTGELF
TRBJ2-3,TRBV27,ASSFPGGTDTQY
TRBJ2-2,TRBV4-1,ASSQTSVGLATGELF
TRBJ1-1,TRBV5-1,ASSLVGTGGTEAF
TRBJ2-7,TRBV7-9,ASSSRTGVSYEQY
TRBJ2-3,TRBV4-2,ASGRAVSTDTQY
TRBJ2-2,TRBV9,ASSVGGGGTGEPF
TRBJ2-5,TRBV7-9,ASSLNGFGETQY
TRBJ2-1,TRBV3-1,AAAKIGKAEGNNEQF
TRBJ2-1,TRBV24-1,ATGGSNEQF
TRBJ1-3,TRBV19,ASGLSSSGNTIY
TRBJ2-5,TRBV7-2,ASSLTGLAGGGETQY
TRBJ1-5,TRBV12-3/TRBV12-4,ASSPDRGSDQPQH
TRBJ2-7,TRBV11-2,ASSLDCRAGTVIRCEQY
TRBJ1-1,TRBV20-1,SATPVTGRNTEAF
TRBJ2-3,TRBV5-6,ASSRGDTKGDTQY
TRBJ2-5,TRBV20-1,SARGTVQETQY
TRBJ2-6,TRBV20-1,SAREPHSGANVLT
TRBJ1-1,TRBV5-1,ASSLGQSNTEAF
TRBJ2-7,TRBV21-1,ASSKVRVHEQY
TRBJ2-2,TRBV6-2/TRBV6-3,ASSLPPRELF
TRBJ2-7,TRBV28,ASSQGTYEQY
TRBJ1-1,TRBV7-9,ASSSQGAGEAF
TRBJ1-1,TRBV3-1,ASSGGGKAF
TRBJ2-7,TRBV7-9,ASSLSPGWDEQY
TRBJ2-2,TRBV7-2,ASSPTGSGELF
TRBJ1-5,TRBV28,ASSRTIFNQPQH
TRBJ1-5,TRBV7-9,ASTLGGNQPQH
TRBJ1-5,TRBV25-1,ASSAQGIDQPQH
TRBJ2-4,TRBV7-9,ASAQTALAAKNIQY
TRBJ2-7,TRBV28,ASSYDSIYEQY
TRBJ1-1,TRBV11-2,ASSYWRGVGNTEAF
TRBJ2-2,TRBV19,ASSIQGLAGELF
TRBJ1-6,TRBV27,ASSSGRAPLH
TRBJ1-4,TRBV7-9,ASSLGPGRALF
TRBJ2-3,TRBV27,ASKGTSGFLDTQY
TRBJ1-6,TRBV5-1,ASSLLGNSPLH
TRBJ1-2,TRBV15,ATSKGRDNYGYT
TRBJ2-3,TRBV24-1,ATSDLDGATDTQY